This note documents a single T cell receptor (beta chain) sequence. CDR1 and CDR2 (germline): LNHDA, SQIVND (reference sequence). V lost 2 bases and J lost 5, with 13 bases in between. This CDR3 region has 15 residues. These data belong to a study of shared clonotypes between healthy human individuals. The repertoire was sequenced with immunoSEQ multiplex PCR; TCRdb's copy has only in-frame clones and lacks some. The sample carries 330,000 or so clones, about 73% recorded once. Material for sequencing was memory CD4+ T cells sorted from blood. Noted subset: CD45RA-negative fraction. The chain uses TRBV19 and TRBJ2-1; D is undetermined. This clonotype was obtained from a man younger than 45 in good health. CDR3 protein: CASSIRGPTDNEQFF. The CDR3 DNA reads as TGTGCCAGTAGTATAAGAGGACCAACGGACAATGAGCAGTTCTTC.